The present T cell receptor (beta chain) was sequenced within a study of PD-L1 blockade in urothelial cancer. Study-wide background: Male sex and bladder-origin urothelial cancer were recorded for twenty-five of 29 patients.

Time point noted: pretreatment peripheral blood. Enrolled patients showed locally advanced or metastatic urothelial carcinoma. TCRdb keeps only in-frame clones here, not all; method: immunoSEQ multiplex PCR. The table records fewer than 40,000 clones, approximately 90% of them present only once. V lost 8 bases to trimming and J lost 2 bases; unmatched junction nucleotides: 8. The length of the CDR3 is 14 residues. CDR1 and CDR2 (germline): MNHEY, SMNVEV (reference sequence). This chain uses TRBV27 with TRBJ2-5; 7 bases map to TRBD2. The sequencing here drew on PBMCs, taken around atezolizumab (anti-PD-L1) treatment. The clonotype originates from a woman in her fifties or sixties with urothelial cancer. CDR3 amino acids: CASSPWGGQETQYF. DNA of the CDR3: TGTGCCAGCTCCCCCTGGGGGGGTCAAGAGACCCAGTACTTC.